This T cell receptor beta chain was recovered during a study of blood T cell repertoires in COVID-19. Generated by immunoSEQ multiplex PCR, the TCRdb table keeps only in-frame clones and is missing some. The sample yields about 300,000 clones, less than 85% seen once. Those enrolled, adults aged roughly 18 to 95 years, came from about two dozen US areas. Donors in Cohort 3 counted as recovered after two negative PCRs, clearance, or symptom resolution. The CDR3 length is 13 residues. Trimming stripped 5 bases from V and 6 bases from J, with 11 bases between. The germline CDR1 and CDR2 sequences are MGHRA and YSYEKL.

Sequencing used PBMCs or T cells enriched from blood (not recorded which). The J gene is TRBJ2-1, the V gene TRBV4-1; D not resolved. The origin of this receptor is a woman aged 45-60 years who had recovered from COVID-19. CDR3 nucleotides: TGCGCCAGCAGCGCCTTTTCACTCAATGAGCAGTTCTTC. It is translated as CASSAFSLNEQFF.